Following are 30 T cell receptor beta chains from one sample sequenced in a study of cytomegalovirus exposure and HLA in healthy donors (dated by TCRdb to about 2017). The method was the immunoSEQ multiplex PCR assay. For the multiplex PCR, a mixture combining 60 forward primers for TCR Vbeta segments and 13 reverse primers for TCR Jbeta segments was used. The immuneACCESS repertoire file appears here via TCRdb, limited to in-frame rearrangements. These files lack a portion of the clones; in checked studies, under half of the deficit traces to unresolved V genes, and the cause of the others is not known. This sample gives roughly 190,000 clones in total; roughly 87% of them show up just once. The top ten constitute 1.1% of the sample. The sequencing sample was made of PBMCs. The receptors shown here come from a boy aged 2 to 9 in good health and CMV-seronegative.

The chain links TRBV7-9 to TRBJ2-5; the D is unclear. The J call is uncertain, as TRBJ2-7 better fits the DNA end. Germline CDR1 reads SEHNR; CDR2 reads FQNEAQ (reference sequence). The CDR3 contains 13 residues. CDR3 nucleotides: TGTGCCAGCAGCTTAGATCTAACCTACGAGCAGTACTTC. Encoded protein: CASSLDLTYEQYF.

The V and J genes are TRBV6-6 and TRBJ2-7; D possibly corresponds to TRBD2 (5 bases). Deletions cut 6 bases from V and 5 bases from J, with 14 bases between. CDR1 MNHNY and CDR2 SVGAGI come from the germline V gene (reference sequence). This CDR3 region has 13 residues. The CDR3 DNA reads as TGTGCCAGCAGGCTCGACCCCGGGGACGAGCAGTACTTC. Translating it yields CASRLDPGDEQYF.

This sequence joins TRBV5-1 and TRBJ2-5, with D possibly being TRBD1 (6 bases). This CDR3 contains 15 residues. CDR1 and CDR2 (germline): SGHRS, YFSETQ. Trimming took off 0 bases at V and 2 bases at J, with 11 bases between the two ends. DNA for the CDR3: TGCGCCAGCAGCTTGGCCGGAACAGGGCAAGAGACCCAGTACTTC. This sequence encodes CASSLAGTGQETQYF.

The rearrangement joins TRBV30 to TRBJ2-1, with a weak D call TRBD2 (6 bases). V lost 8 bases and J lost 9, with 29 bases in between. This CDR3 is built from 16 residues. CDR1 is GTSNPN and CDR2 is SVGIG in the germline V gene (reference sequence). The CDR3 spells CAGLVEEGPLQGEQFF. The CDR3 nucleotides are TGTGCCGGCCTCGTGGAGGAGGGGCCCCTTCAGGGTGAGCAGTTCTTC.

The CDR3 DNA reads TGCAGCGTTGGGGGGCCGAACACTGAAGCTTTCTTT. Translating it yields CSVGGPNTEAFF. The chain links TRBV29-1 to TRBJ1-1; TRBD1 is a possible D gene (6 bases). V gave up 4 bases and J gave up 1 base, with 7 bases separating them. This CDR3 is built from 12 residues. Looked up from germline, CDR1 is SQVTM and CDR2 is ANQGSEA.

This chain links TRBV30 with TRBJ2-5; D not resolved. Germline V gene lookup returns CDR1 GTSNPN and CDR2 SVGIG (reference sequence). V lost 4 bases to trimming and J lost 0 bases, with 3 bases between them. This CDR3 comprises 11 residues. The CDR3 sequence: CAWTHQETQYF. Written as DNA, the CDR3 is TGTGCCTGGACTCACCAAGAGACCCAGTACTTC.

This chain links TRBV27 with TRBJ2-7; 9 nucleotides align to TRBD2. This CDR3 has 16 amino acids. In germline, CDR1 is MNHEY, CDR2 SMNVEV (reference sequence). V trimming: 4 bases; J trimming: 1 base; junction bases outside the gene matches: 8. The CDR3 DNA is TGTGCCAGCAGTTGGGGCAGCCTAGCGGGATCCTACGAGCAGTACTTC. Amino acids: CASSWGSLAGSYEQYF.

Here the CDR3 reads CASSPSGETQYF. CDR3 nucleotides: TGTGCCAGCAGCCCCTCGGGGGAGACCCAGTACTTC. The chain is built from TRBV9 and TRBJ2-5; weak D call: TRBD2 (5 bases). Deletions cut 4 bases from V and 5 bases from J, with 9 bases between. Germline-derived CDR1 and CDR2 are SGDLS and YYNGEE. The CDR3 contains 12 residues. Based on the CDR3 plus reference TRBV9 and TRBJ2-5, the full variable domain is DSGVTQTPKHLITATGQRVTLRCSPRSGDLSVYWYQQSLDQGLQFLIQYYNGEERAKGNILERFSAQQFPDLHSELNLSSLELGDSALYFCASSPSGETQYFGPGTRLLVL.

The rearrangement uses TRBV9 and TRBJ2-1; D is ambiguous. Germline loops: CDR1 SGDLS, CDR2 YYNGEE. V was shortened by 3 bases and J by 0 bases, with 7 bases between the two germline ends. The CDR3 totals 14 residues. CDR3 region: CASSGMSSYNEQFF. CDR3 nucleotide sequence: TGTGCCAGCAGCGGAATGAGCTCCTACAATGAGCAGTTCTTC.

The chain employs TRBV5-6 and TRBJ2-3, with 7 nucleotides matching TRBD1. Germline loops: CDR1 SGHDT, CDR2 YYEEEE. Germline trimming cut 4 bases from V and 1 base from J; bases unmatched to any gene: 9. The CDR3 contains 16 residues. In nucleotides, the CDR3 is TGTGCCAGCAGCCCCAAACAGGGGTTGGGCACAGATACGCAGTATTTT. It yields the protein CASSPKQGLGTDTQYF.

V gene TRBV7-9 combines with J gene TRBJ2-4, with D possibly TRBD2 on 6 matching bases. CDR3 length equals 13 residues. CDR1 is SEHNR and CDR2 is FQNEAQ in the germline V gene (reference sequence). V dropped 7 bases and J dropped 9 bases, with 16 bases sitting between them. This CDR3 is CASILGRRRIQYF. The CDR3 nucleotides read TGTGCCAGCATTCTGGGGAGGAGGCGCATTCAGTACTTC.

This clone was detected once. J is TRBJ2-4 and V is TRBV6-6, with D possibly matching TRBD1 (6 bases). Germline assignment: CDR1 MNHNY and CDR2 SVGAGI (reference sequence). This CDR3 has 16 residues. V lost 0 bases and J lost 4, with 13 bases in between. The CDR3 nucleotides read TGTGCCAGCAGTTACTCCCAGGGGCAACTAAAAAACATTCAGTACTTC. Protein: CASSYSQGQLKNIQYF.

The V and J genes are TRBV14 and TRBJ2-7; perhaps TRBD2 as D (6 bases). CDR3 length equals 16 residues. Germline V gene data show CDR1 as SGHDN and CDR2 as FVKESK. Trimming left V 3 bases short and J 3 bases short, with 18 bases between. The CDR3 reads CASSQGGGTRRYEQYF. CDR3 in DNA: TGTGCCAGCAGCCAGGGTGGAGGGACCCGTCGCTACGAGCAGTACTTC.

V usage is TRBV28 and J usage is TRBJ2-2; 15 nucleotides agree with TRBD2. CDR3 size: 18 residues. CDR1 is MDHEN and CDR2 is SYDVKM in the germline V gene. With 4 bases clipped from V and 0 bases from J, the junction kept 3 bases outside the gene matches. The CDR3 loop is CASSYRTSGGANTGELFF. The DNA of the CDR3 is TGTGCCAGCAGTTACAGGACTAGCGGGGGGGCGAACACCGGGGAGCTGTTTTTT. The full variable domain, rest sourced from reference TRBV28 and TRBJ2-2, is DVKVTQSSRYLVKRTGEKVFLECVQDMDHENMFWYRQDPGLGLRLIYFSYDVKMKEKGDIPEGYSVSREKKERFSLILESASTNQTSMYLCASSYRTSGGANTGELFFGEGSRLTVL.

The V gene is TRBV7-2, the J gene TRBJ1-6; D possibly corresponds to TRBD1 (6 bases). The CDR3 extends over 13 amino acids. V was shortened by 8 bases and J by 14 bases, with 19 bases between the two germline ends. The V gene's germline CDR1 is SGHTA and CDR2 FQGNSA. The CDR3 spells CASLGGPRWALHF. The CDR3 region has the DNA TGTGCCAGCCTGGGGGGGCCAAGATGGGCCCTCCACTTT.

The J gene is TRBJ2-3, the V gene TRBV7-8; possible D gene TRBD1, 6 bases. This CDR3 is built from 15 residues. Germline CDR1 is SGHVS and CDR2 is FQNEAQ. The V gene lost 1 base and the J gene lost 2 bases, with 10 bases spanning the gap. The CDR3 loop reads CASSLGPGATDTQYF. CDR3 sequence (DNA): TGTGCCAGCAGCTTAGGTCCAGGGGCCACAGATACGCAGTATTTT. The variable domain in full, completed from reference TRBV7-8 and TRBJ2-3, reads GAGVSQSPRYKVAKRGQDVALRCDPISGHVSLFWYQQALGQGPEFLTYFQNEAQLDKSGLPSDRFFAERPEGSVSTLKIQRTQQEDSAVYLCASSLGPGATDTQYFGPGTRLTVL.

CDR3 DNA sequence: TGTGCCAGCAGCTTAGGGAGGGGAGCCGGGACTGAAGCTTTCTTT. It encodes CASSLGRGAGTEAFF. The gene calls are TRBV11-3 and TRBJ1-1, with D maybe TRBD1 (5 bases). CDR1 is SGHNT, CDR2 YENEEA, per germline. The CDR3 loop spans 15 amino acids. Trimming cost V 1 base and J 5 bases, with 14 bases left between them.

The V and J genes are TRBV27 and TRBJ2-1, with D perhaps matching TRBD2 (5 bases). This CDR3 is built from 16 residues. Germline V CDR1 and CDR2: MNHEY, SMNVEV (reference sequence). V lost 3 bases, J lost 7 bases, and 19 bases lay in between. The CDR3 sequence: CASSFIAETAGNEQFF. DNA of the CDR3: TGTGCCAGCAGTTTCATCGCAGAAACGGCGGGTAATGAGCAGTTCTTC.

The chain carries TRBV5-1 and TRBJ2-1, with D tentatively TRBD1 (5 bases). CDR1 and CDR2 (germline): SGHRS, YFSETQ. The CDR3 length is 15 residues. V lost 2 bases and J lost 10, with 19 bases in between. CDR3 loop: CASSFDRSESWEQFF. The CDR3 DNA reads TGCGCCAGCAGCTTCGACAGATCCGAGTCTTGGGAGCAGTTCTTC.

V gene TRBV19 combines with J gene TRBJ2-3; 7 nucleotides match TRBD1. Trimming cost V 7 bases and J 2 bases; bases outside gene matches: 9. This CDR3 has 15 amino acids. CDR1 and CDR2 from the germline V gene are LNHDA and SQIVND (reference sequence). CDR3 coding DNA: TGTGCCAGTACTCTCACAGGGGACGCCACAGATACGCAGTATTTT. This sequence encodes CASTLTGDATDTQYF.

The rearrangement joins TRBV6-6 to TRBJ1-1; the D gene is possibly TRBD1 (5 bases). There are 14 residues in the CDR3. Germline V gene data show CDR1 as MNHNY and CDR2 as SVGAGI (reference sequence). V was clipped by 7 bases and J by 1 base, with 13 bases between them. In DNA, the CDR3 is TGTGCCAGCATTCAGGGTATAACGAACACTGAAGCTTTCTTT. The encoded protein is CASIQGITNTEAFF.

This chain joins TRBV5-8 and TRBJ2-3; 7 bases line up with TRBD2. V gave up 2 bases and J gave up 6 bases; unmatched junction bases: 6. From germline, CDR1 is SGHTS and CDR2 YDEGEE. The CDR3 contains 14 residues. The CDR3 nucleotides read TGTGCCAGCAGCTTCGGGCGGGGAGGGGATACGCAGTATTTT. Translation: CASSFGRGGDTQYF.

V and J are TRBV5-1 and TRBJ2-2, with D maybe TRBD1 (6 bases). The V and J ends lost 7 bases and 5 bases respectively, with 15 bases between them. The CDR3 loop spans 14 amino acids. Germline CDR1 is SGHRS and CDR2 is YFSETQ. The CDR3 protein is CASLHRVDTGELFF. DNA of the CDR3: TGCGCCAGCTTACACAGGGTCGATACCGGGGAGCTGTTTTTT.

This chain uses TRBV5-1 with TRBJ2-1, with 8 bases fitting TRBD2. The germline gives CDR1 SGHRS, CDR2 YFSETQ. V lost 4 bases to trimming and J lost 7 bases; unmatched junction nucleotides: 16. The CDR3 contains 17 residues. The CDR3 sequence: CASSPTPSVGGGNEQFF. CDR3 coding DNA: TGCGCCAGCAGCCCTACCCCTAGCGTAGGCGGGGGGAATGAGCAGTTCTTC.

The chain joins TRBV5-1 to TRBJ2-1; 8 bases match TRBD1. This CDR3 spans 15 amino acids. From germline, CDR1 is SGHRS and CDR2 YFSETQ. The junction had 4 bases not matched to a gene; V was cut back by 0 bases and J by 5 bases. The CDR3, as DNA: TGCGCCAGCAGCTTGGGGACAGGGCCAAACAATGAGCAGTTCTTC. This encodes CASSLGTGPNNEQFF. Full variable domain (rest looked up from reference TRBV5-1 and TRBJ2-1): KAGVTQTPRYLIKTRGQQVTLSCSPISGHRSVSWYQQTPGQGLQFLFEYFSETQRNKGNFPGRFSGRQFSNSRSEMNVSTLELGDSALYLCASSLGTGPNNEQFFGPGTRLTVL.

V gene TRBV9 combines with J gene TRBJ2-3, with D maybe TRBD2 (6 bases). The CDR3 contains 16 residues. Germline CDR1 and CDR2: SGDLS and YYNGEE. The V end was cut by 0 bases, the J end by 2 bases, with 13 bases between. The CDR3 nucleotides read TGTGCCAGCAGCGTAGCGGGGCAGCGGGTCACAGATACGCAGTATTTT. Translating it yields CASSVAGQRVTDTQYF.

The chain combines TRBV30 with TRBJ2-5, with 8 bases identical to TRBD1. Germline CDR1 and CDR2: GTSNPN and SVGIG (reference sequence). V lost 1 base, J lost 5 bases, and 12 bases stayed unmatched. The length of the CDR3 is 16 residues. The CDR3: CAWSALTGETRETQYF. The CDR3 coding sequence is TGTGCCTGGAGTGCACTGACAGGGGAGACGAGGGAGACCCAGTACTTC.

This clone has just a few counts. This chain links TRBV19 with TRBJ1-5; the match to TRBD1 covers 8 bases. The CDR3 has 15 residues. Germline trimming cut 5 bases from V and 4 bases from J; bases unmatched to any gene: 7. Germline V gives CDR1 LNHDA, CDR2 SQIVND (reference sequence). The chain's CDR3 is CASSSGQGVNQPQHF. The CDR3, as DNA: TGTGCCAGTAGTTCAGGACAGGGCGTGAATCAGCCCCAGCATTTT.

The CDR3 loop is CASSLTTKVSQNIQYF. CDR3 DNA: TGTGCCAGCAGCTTAACGACAAAAGTGAGTCAAAACATTCAGTACTTC. The chain is built from TRBV7-9 and TRBJ2-4; D is ambiguous. Trimming took off 2 bases at V and 5 bases at J, with 16 bases between the two ends. Germline V gene lookup returns CDR1 SEHNR and CDR2 FQNEAQ (reference sequence). The CDR3 runs to 16 residues. Full variable domain (outside the CDR3, taken from reference TRBV7-9 and TRBJ2-4): DTGVSQNPRHKITKRGQNVTFRCDPISEHNRLYWYRQTLGQGPEFLTYFQNEAQLEKSRLLSDRFSAERPKGSFSTLEIQRTEQGDSAMYLCASSLTTKVSQNIQYFGAGTRLSVL.

This chain joins TRBV6-1 and TRBJ2-3; TRBD2 aligns across 12 bases. The CDR3 is made up of 15 amino acids. The ends lost 7 bases at V and 1 base at J; junction bases unmatched: 3. Germline loops: CDR1 MNHNS, CDR2 SASEGT. DNA for the CDR3: TGTGCCAGCACCCGACTAGCGGGGGGCACAGATACGCAGTATTTT. As protein: CASTRLAGGTDTQYF.